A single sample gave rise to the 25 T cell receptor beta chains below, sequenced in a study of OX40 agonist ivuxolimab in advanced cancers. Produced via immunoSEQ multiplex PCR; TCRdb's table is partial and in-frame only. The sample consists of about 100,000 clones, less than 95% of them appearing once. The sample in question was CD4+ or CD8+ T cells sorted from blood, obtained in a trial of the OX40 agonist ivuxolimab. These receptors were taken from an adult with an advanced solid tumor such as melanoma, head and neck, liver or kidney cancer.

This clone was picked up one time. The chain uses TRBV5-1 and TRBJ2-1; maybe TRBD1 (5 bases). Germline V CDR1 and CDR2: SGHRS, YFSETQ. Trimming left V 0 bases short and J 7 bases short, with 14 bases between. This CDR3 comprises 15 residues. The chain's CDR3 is CASSLEAQGINEQFF. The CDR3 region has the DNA TGCGCCAGCAGCTTGGAGGCCCAGGGCATTAATGAGCAGTTCTTC.

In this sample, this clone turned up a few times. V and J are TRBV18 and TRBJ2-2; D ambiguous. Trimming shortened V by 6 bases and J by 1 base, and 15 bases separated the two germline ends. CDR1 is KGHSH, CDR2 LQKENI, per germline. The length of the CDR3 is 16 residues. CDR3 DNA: TGTGCCAGCTCCCCCTGGTCAGCGAGGAACACCGGGGAGCTGTTTTTT. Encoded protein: CASSPWSARNTGELFF.

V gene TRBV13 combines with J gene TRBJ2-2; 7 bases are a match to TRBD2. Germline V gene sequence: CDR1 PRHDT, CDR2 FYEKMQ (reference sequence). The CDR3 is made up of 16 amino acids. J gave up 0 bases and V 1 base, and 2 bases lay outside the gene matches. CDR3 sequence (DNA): TGTGCCAGCAGCTTAGCTCTAGCGGCGAACACCGGGGAGCTGTTTTTT. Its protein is CASSLALAANTGELFF.

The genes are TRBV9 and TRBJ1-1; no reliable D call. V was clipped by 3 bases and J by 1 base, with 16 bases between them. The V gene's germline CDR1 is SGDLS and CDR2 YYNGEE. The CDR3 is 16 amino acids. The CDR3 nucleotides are TGTGCCAGCAGCGCCTTTGACCCATGGGGGAACACTGAAGCTTTCTTT. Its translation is CASSAFDPWGNTEAFF.

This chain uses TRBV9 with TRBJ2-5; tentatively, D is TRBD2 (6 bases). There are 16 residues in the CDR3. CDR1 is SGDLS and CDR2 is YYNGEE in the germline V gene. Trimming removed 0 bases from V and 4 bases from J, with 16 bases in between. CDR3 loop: CASSVGGTNKGETQYF. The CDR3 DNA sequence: TGTGCCAGCAGCGTAGGCGGGACGAATAAAGGAGAGACCCAGTACTTC. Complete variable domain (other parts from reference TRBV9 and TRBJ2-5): DSGVTQTPKHLITATGQRVTLRCSPRSGDLSVYWYQQSLDQGLQFLIQYYNGEERAKGNILERFSAQQFPDLHSELNLSSLELGDSALYFCASSVGGTNKGETQYFGPGTRLLVL.

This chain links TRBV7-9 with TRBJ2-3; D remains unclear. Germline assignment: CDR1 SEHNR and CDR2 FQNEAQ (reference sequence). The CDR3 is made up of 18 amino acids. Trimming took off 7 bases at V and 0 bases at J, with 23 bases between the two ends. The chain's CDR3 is CASTPRLGGPASTDTQYF. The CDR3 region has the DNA TGTGCCAGCACCCCCCGTTTGGGCGGCCCCGCTAGCACAGATACGCAGTATTTT.

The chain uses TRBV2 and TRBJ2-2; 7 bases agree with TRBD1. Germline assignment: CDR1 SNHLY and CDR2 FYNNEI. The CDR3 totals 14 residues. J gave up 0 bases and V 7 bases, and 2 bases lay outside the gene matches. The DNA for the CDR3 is TGTGCCAGCAAAGGGACAGCGAACACCGGGGAGCTGTTTTTT. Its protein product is CASKGTANTGELFF.

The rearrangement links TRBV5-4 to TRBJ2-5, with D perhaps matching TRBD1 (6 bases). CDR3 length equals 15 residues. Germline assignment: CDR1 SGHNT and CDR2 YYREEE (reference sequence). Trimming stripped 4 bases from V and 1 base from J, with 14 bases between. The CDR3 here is CASSARDNLQETQYF. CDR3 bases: TGTGCCAGCAGCGCCCGGGACAACCTCCAAGAGACCCAGTACTTC. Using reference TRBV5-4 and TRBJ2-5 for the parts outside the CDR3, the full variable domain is ETGVTQSPTHLIKTRGQQVTLRCSSQSGHNTVSWYQQALGQGPQFIFQYYREEENGRGNFPPRFSGLQFPNYSSELNVNALELDDSALYLCASSARDNLQETQYFGPGTRLLVL.

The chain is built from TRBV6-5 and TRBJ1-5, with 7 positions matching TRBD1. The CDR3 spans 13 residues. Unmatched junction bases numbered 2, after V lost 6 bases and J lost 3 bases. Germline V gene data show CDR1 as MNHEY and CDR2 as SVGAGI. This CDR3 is CASRQGLNQPQHF. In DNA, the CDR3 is TGTGCCAGCAGACAGGGGCTCAATCAGCCCCAGCATTTT.

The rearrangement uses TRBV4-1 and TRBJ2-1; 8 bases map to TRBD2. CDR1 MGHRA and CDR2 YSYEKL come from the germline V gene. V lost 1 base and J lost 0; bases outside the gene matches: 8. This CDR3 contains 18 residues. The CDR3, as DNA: TGCGCCAGCAGCCAAGGTTTGACTAGCGCGAGCTCCTACAATGAGCAGTTCTTC. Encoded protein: CASSQGLTSASSYNEQFF.

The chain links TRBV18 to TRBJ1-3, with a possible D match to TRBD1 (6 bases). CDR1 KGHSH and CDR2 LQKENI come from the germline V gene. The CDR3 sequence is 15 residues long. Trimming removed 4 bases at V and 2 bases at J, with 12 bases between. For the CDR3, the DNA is TGTGCCAGCTCACGACGACAGGCCCCTGGAAACACCATATATTTT. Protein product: CASSRRQAPGNTIYF. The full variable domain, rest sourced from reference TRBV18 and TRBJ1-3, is NAGVMQNPRHLVRRRGQEARLRCSPMKGHSHVYWYRQLPEEGLKFMVYLQKENIIDESGMPKERFSAEFPKEGPSILRIQQVVRGDSAAYFCASSRRQAPGNTIYFGEGSWLTVV.

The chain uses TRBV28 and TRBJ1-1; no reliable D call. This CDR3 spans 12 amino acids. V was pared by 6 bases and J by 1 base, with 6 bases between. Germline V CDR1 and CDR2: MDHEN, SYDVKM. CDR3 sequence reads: CASSFGNTEAFF. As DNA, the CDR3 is TGTGCCAGCAGCTTCGGGAACACTGAAGCTTTCTTT.

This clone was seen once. DNA of the CDR3: TGTGCCAGCAGTGATCGACGACACTCTCAGTTCTTC. This sequence encodes CASSDRRHSQFF. V and J are TRBV2 and TRBJ2-1; no clear D. V lost 3 bases and J 13 bases, leaving 13 bases between the germline ends. Germline V gene data show CDR1 as SNHLY and CDR2 as FYNNEI. CDR3 size: 12 residues.

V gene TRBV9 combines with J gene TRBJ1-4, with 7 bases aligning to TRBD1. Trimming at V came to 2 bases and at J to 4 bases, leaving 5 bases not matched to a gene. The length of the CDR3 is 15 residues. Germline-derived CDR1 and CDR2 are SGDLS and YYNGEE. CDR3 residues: CASSVGQGVNEKLFF. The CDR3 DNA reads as TGTGCCAGCAGCGTTGGTCAGGGGGTTAATGAAAAACTGTTTTTT.

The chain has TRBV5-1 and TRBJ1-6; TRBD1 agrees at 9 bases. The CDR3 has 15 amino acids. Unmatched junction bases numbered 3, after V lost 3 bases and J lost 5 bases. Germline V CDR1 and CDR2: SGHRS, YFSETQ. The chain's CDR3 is CASSWGTGNNSPLHF. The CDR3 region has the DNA TGCGCCAGCAGCTGGGGGACAGGGAATAATTCACCCCTCCACTTT.

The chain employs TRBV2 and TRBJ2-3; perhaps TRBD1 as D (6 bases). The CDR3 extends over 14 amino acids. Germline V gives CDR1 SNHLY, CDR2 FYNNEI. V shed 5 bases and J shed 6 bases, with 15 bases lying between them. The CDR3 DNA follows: TGTGCCAGCAGTCTACAGGGAATCGATGATACGCAGTATTTT. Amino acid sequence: CASSLQGIDDTQYF.

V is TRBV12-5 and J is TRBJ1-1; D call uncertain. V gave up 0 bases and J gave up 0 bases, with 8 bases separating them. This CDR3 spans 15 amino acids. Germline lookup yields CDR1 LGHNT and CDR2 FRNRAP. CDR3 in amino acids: CASGLVGIMNTEAFF. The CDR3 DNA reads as TGTGCTAGTGGTTTGGTTGGCATTATGAACACTGAAGCTTTCTTT.

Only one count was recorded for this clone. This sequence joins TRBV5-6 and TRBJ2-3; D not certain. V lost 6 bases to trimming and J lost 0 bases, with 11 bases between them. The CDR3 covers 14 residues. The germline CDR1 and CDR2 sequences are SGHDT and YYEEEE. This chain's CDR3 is CASTADGSTDTQYF. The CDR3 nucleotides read TGTGCCAGCACCGCGGACGGAAGCACAGATACGCAGTATTTT.

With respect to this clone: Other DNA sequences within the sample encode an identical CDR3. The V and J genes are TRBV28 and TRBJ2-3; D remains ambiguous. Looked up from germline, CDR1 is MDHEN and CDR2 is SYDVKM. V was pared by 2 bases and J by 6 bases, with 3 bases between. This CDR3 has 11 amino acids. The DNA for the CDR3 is TGTGCCAGCAGTTTACTTGATACGCAGTATTTT. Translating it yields CASSLLDTQYF.

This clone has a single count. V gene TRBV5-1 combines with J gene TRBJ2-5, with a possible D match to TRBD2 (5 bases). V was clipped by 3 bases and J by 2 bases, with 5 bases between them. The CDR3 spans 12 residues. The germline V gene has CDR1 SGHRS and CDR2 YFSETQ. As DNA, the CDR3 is TGCGCCAGCAGCTGGGAGCAAGAGACCCAGTACTTC. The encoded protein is CASSWEQETQYF.

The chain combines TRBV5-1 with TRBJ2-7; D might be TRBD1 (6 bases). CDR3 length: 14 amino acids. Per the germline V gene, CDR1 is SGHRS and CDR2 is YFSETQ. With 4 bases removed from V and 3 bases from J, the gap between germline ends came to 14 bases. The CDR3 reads CASSVMQGIYEQYF. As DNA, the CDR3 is TGCGCCAGCAGCGTCATGCAGGGGATCTACGAGCAGTACTTC.

CDR3 sequence (DNA): TGTGCCAGCAGCCAAGAGCCCGCCTCCGCGAACACCGGGGAGCTGTTTTTT. This gives the protein CASSQEPASANTGELFF. V gene TRBV4-2 combines with J gene TRBJ2-2; D is unresolved. Between the trimmed V and J ends, which lost 0 bases and 0 bases, there was a span of 11 bases. The CDR3 loop spans 17 amino acids. From germline, CDR1 is LGHNA and CDR2 YNFKEQ.

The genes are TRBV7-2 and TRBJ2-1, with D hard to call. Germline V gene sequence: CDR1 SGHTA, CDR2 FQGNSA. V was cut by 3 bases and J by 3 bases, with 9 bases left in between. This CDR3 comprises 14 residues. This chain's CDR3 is CASSLSSYYNEQFF. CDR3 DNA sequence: TGTGCCAGCAGCTTGAGTTCGTACTACAATGAGCAGTTCTTC.

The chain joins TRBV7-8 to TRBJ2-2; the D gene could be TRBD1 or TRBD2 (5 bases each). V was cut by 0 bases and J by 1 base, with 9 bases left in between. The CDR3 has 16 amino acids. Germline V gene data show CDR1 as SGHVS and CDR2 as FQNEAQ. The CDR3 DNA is TGTGCCAGCAGCTTAGCCGGGACGCAGAACACCGGGGAGCTGTTTTTT. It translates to CASSLAGTQNTGELFF.

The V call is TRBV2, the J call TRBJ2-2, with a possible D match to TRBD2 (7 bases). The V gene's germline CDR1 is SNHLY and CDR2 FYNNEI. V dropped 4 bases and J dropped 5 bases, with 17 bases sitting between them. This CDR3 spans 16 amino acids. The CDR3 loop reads CASSATVGGLTGELFF. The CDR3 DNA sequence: TGTGCCAGCAGTGCAACTGTGGGGGGGCTAACCGGGGAGCTGTTTTTT.